This paragraph covers one T cell receptor (beta chain) sequence. The antigen is not known. The CDR3 spans 15 residues. Germline loops: CDR1 SQVTM, CDR2 ANQGSEA. Used for each TCR library was roughly 3,700 ng of total RNA. Per individual sample, eight separate reactions were used to make cDNA. TCRdb reprocessed the 5' RACE reads; each CDR3 protein has one entry and no DNA is given. This sample's clone table lists under 350,000 distinct CDR3 sequences. These data originate in a study of monozygotic twins with inflammatory bowel disease. Whole-study findings and limits: Especially with disease activity, IBD patients had fewer clonotypes in common with others than healthy twins did.

Sample: blood. The sequence was collected from a human donor with ulcerative colitis or Crohn's disease, or a healthy co-twin of an affected twin (not recorded which). V usage is TRBV29-1 and J usage is TRBJ2-2. This CDR3 reads CSVEGLGRSTGELFF.